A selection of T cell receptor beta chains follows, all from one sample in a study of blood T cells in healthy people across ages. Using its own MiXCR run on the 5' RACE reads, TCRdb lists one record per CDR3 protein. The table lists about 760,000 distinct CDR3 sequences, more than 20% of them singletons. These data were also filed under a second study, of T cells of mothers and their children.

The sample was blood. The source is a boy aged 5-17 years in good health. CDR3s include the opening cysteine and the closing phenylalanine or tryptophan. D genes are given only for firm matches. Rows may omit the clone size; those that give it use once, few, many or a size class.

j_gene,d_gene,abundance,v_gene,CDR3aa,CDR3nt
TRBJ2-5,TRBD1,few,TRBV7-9,CASSLRDRGGETQYF,TGTGCCAGCAGCCTCCGGGACAGGGGTGGGGAGACCCAGTACTTC
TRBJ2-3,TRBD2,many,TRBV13,CASSFLLAGTDTQYF,TGTGCCAGCAGCTTCTTACTAGCGGGAACCGATACGCAGTATTTT
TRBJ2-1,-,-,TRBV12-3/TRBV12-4,CASSRNGEQFF,TGTGCCAGCAGCCGGAACGGTGAGCAGTTCTTC
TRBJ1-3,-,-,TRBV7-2,CASSSPGPVWNTIYF,TGTGCCAGCAGTTCCCCAGGGCCTGTCTGGAACACCATATATTTT
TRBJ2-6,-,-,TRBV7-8,CASSSRISYSGANVLTF,TGTGCCAGCAGCTCGAGGATTTCTTACTCTGGGGCCAACGTCCTGACTTTC
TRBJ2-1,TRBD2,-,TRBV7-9,CASSFGLVREQFF,TGTGCCAGCAGCTTTGGACTAGTTCGAGAGCAGTTCTTC
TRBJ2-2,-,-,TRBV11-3,CASSLESVGELFF,TGTGCCAGCAGCTTAGAGTCGGTCGGGGAGCTGTTTTTT
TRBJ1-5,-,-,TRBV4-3,CASSQDVGNPPQHF,TGCGCCAGCAGCCAAGATGTGGGCAATCCGCCCCAGCATTTT
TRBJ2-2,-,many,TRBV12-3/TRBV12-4,CASRDSNTGELFF,TGTGCCAGCAGGGACAGTAACACCGGGGAGCTGTTTTTT
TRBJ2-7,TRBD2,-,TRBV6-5,CASSYSGTNTEQYF,TGTGCCAGCAGTTACTCCGGGACTAACACCGAGCAGTACTTC
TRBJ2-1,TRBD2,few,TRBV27,CASRLAGSSYNEQFF,TGTGCCAGCCGGTTAGCGGGGAGCTCCTACAATGAGCAGTTCTTC
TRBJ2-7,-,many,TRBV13,CASSLGRGTYEQYF,TGTGCCAGCAGCTTAGGCCGGGGGACCTACGAGCAGTACTTC
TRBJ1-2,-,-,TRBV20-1,CSARPVGRDYGYTF,TGCAGTGCTAGGCCGGTAGGACGAGACTATGGCTACACCTTC
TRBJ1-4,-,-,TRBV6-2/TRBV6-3,CASSYAGQKLFF,TGTGCCAGCAGTTATGCCGGGCAAAAACTGTTTTTT
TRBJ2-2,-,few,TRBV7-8,CASSLAIGGELFF,TGTGCCAGCAGCTTAGCGATAGGGGGGGAGCTGTTTTTT
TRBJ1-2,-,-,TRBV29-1,CSVERADAYGYTF,TGCAGCGTTGAGAGGGCGGACGCCTATGGCTACACCTTC
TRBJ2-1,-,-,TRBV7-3,CASSLIGQTMREQFF,TGTGCCAGCAGCTTAATAGGTCAGACGATGCGTGAGCAGTTCTTC
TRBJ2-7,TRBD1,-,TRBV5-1,CASSGTGDRSSYEQYF,TGCGCCAGCAGCGGGACCGGGGACAGGAGCTCCTACGAGCAGTACTTC
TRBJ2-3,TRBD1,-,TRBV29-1,CSVGWTGVVDTQYF,TGCAGCGTCGGATGGACAGGGGTCGTAGATACGCAGTATTTT
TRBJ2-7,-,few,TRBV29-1,CSVAGLTGYEQYF,TGCAGCGTTGCAGGTCTGACGGGGTACGAGCAGTACTTC
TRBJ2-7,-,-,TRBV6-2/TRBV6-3,CASSLNRDGDYEQYF,TGTGCCAGCAGCCTCAACCGGGACGGAGACTACGAGCAGTACTTC
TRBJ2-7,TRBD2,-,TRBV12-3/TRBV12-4,CASSTTGTSGSTYEQYF,TGTGCCAGCAGTACAACCGGGACTAGCGGGAGCACCTACGAGCAGTACTTC
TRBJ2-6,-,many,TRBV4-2,CASSPLGANVLTF,TGTGCCAGCAGCCCTTTAGGAGCCAACGTCCTGACTTTC
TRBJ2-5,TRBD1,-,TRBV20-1,CSADSRTGRQETQYF,TGCAGTGCCGATTCTAGGACAGGGCGTCAAGAGACCCAGTACTTC
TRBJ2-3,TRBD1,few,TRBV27,CASRPRDRDRTDTQYF,TGTGCCAGCCGTCCCCGGGACAGGGACCGCACAGATACGCAGTATTTT
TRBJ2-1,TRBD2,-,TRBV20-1,CSARVVAGSTTVYYNEQFF,TGCAGTGCTAGAGTCGTAGCGGGGTCGACTACCGTTTATTACAATGAGCAGTTCTTC
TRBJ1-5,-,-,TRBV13,CASSSNQGDQPQHF,TGTGCCAGCAGCTCAAACCAGGGCGATCAGCCCCAGCATTTT